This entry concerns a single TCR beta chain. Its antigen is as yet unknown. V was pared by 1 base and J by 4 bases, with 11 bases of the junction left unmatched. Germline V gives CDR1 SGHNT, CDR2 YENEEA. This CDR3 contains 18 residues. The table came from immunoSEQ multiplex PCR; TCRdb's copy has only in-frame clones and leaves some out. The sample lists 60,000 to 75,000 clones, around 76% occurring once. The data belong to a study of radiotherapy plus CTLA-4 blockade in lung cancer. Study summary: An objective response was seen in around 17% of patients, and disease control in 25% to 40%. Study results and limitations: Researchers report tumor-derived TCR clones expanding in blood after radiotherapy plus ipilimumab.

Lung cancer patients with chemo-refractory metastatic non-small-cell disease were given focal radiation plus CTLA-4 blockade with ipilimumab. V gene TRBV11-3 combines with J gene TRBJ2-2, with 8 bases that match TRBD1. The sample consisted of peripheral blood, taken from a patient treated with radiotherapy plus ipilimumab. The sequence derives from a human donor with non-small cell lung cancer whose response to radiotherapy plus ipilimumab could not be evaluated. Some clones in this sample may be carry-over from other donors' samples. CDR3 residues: CASSLAPPGQEGTGELFF. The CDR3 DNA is TGTGCCAGCAGCTTAGCCCCCCCGGGACAGGAGGGCACCGGGGAGCTGTTTTTT.